The 31 T cell receptor beta chains given below trace back to one sample, sequenced in a study of T cell repertoires in cytomegalovirus infection. TCRdb independently ran MiXCR on the reads; one entry per CDR3 protein. This sample has around 330,000 distinct CDR3 sequences, with about a sixth found just once. Source material: PBMCs. These receptors were collected from a human donor in good health (CMV status not recorded). Some clones in this sample may be carry-over from other donors' samples.

This clonotype has at least ten counts. This chain uses TRBV7-2 with TRBJ1-2, with 7 bases identical to TRBD1. The trim removed 5 bases at V and 7 bases at J, leaving 7 bases unmatched. Germline V gene data show CDR1 as SGHTA and CDR2 as FQGNSA. The CDR3 runs to 13 residues. CDR3 sequence: CASSLGTVSGYTF. CDR3 sequence (DNA): TGTGCCAGCAGCCTCGGGACAGTCAGTGGCTACACCTTC. Based on the CDR3 plus reference TRBV7-2 and TRBJ1-2, the full variable domain is GAGVSQSPSNKVTEKGKDVELRCDPISGHTALYWYRQSLGQGLEFLIYFQGNSAPDKSGLPSDRFSAERTGGSVSTLTIQRTQQEDSAVYLCASSLGTVSGYTFGSGTRLTVV.

V is TRBV20-1 and J is TRBJ2-7, with TRBD1 matching 7 bases. CDR1 is DFQATT, CDR2 SNEGSKA, per germline (reference sequence). This CDR3 comprises 16 residues. With V trimmed by 0 bases and J by 3 bases, 11 bases remained unmatched. DNA for the CDR3: TGCAGTGCTAGAGATCCACGACAGGGTATAAGCTACGAGCAGTACTTC. Translating it yields CSARDPRQGISYEQYF.

This clonotype has only a few counts. This chain links TRBV19 with TRBJ1-5; TRBD1 matches at 9 bases. The ends lost 5 bases at V and 1 base at J; junction bases unmatched: 15. In germline, CDR1 is LNHDA, CDR2 SQIVND (reference sequence). This CDR3 region has 19 residues. CDR3: CASSHQPGTGYVSNQPQHF. The CDR3 nucleotides read TGTGCCAGTAGTCATCAACCCGGGACAGGGTACGTGAGCAATCAGCCCCAGCATTTT.

The chain couples TRBV9 to TRBJ2-2; D is uncertain. Germline lookup yields CDR1 SGDLS and CDR2 YYNGEE. The CDR3 runs to 13 residues. Between the trimmed V and J ends, which lost 0 bases and 4 bases, there was a span of 4 bases. The CDR3 sequence is CASSVASTGELFF. DNA for the CDR3: TGTGCCAGCAGCGTAGCCTCCACCGGGGAGCTGTTTTTT. Full variable domain (missing parts from reference TRBV9 and TRBJ2-2): DSGVTQTPKHLITATGQRVTLRCSPRSGDLSVYWYQQSLDQGLQFLIQYYNGEERAKGNILERFSAQQFPDLHSELNLSSLELGDSALYFCASSVASTGELFFGEGSRLTVL.

This clonotype has only a few counts. The chain carries TRBV6-5 and TRBJ1-5; 10 bases fit TRBD1. The CDR3 contains 15 residues. The germline gives CDR1 MNHEY, CDR2 SVGAGI. V lost 5 bases, J lost 5 bases, and 6 bases stayed unmatched. Here the CDR3 reads CASSEGQGLDQPQHF. The CDR3 region has the DNA TGTGCCAGCAGTGAGGGACAGGGGCTCGATCAGCCCCAGCATTTT.

This clonotype appeared once. The genes are TRBV19 and TRBJ2-7; 7 nucleotides line up with TRBD1. The CDR3 loop spans 15 amino acids. The germline gives CDR1 LNHDA, CDR2 SQIVND (reference sequence). The ends lost 6 bases at V and 3 bases at J; junction bases unmatched: 11. This chain's CDR3 is CASREGASSLYEQYF. CDR3 in DNA: TGTGCCAGTAGAGAGGGGGCTTCTTCACTCTACGAGCAGTACTTC.

This clonotype was counted between two and nine times. The chain couples TRBV12-3 or TRBV12-4 to TRBJ1-2; D unclear. This CDR3 contains 13 residues. Trimming pared 5 bases from V and 3 bases from J, leaving 10 bases between. In DNA form, the CDR3 reads TGTGCCAGCAGTCCCGGACGTTACTATGGCTACACCTTC. Translation gives CASSPGRYYGYTF.

This clonotype was counted many times. The chain employs TRBV15 and TRBJ2-1; D unresolved. Trimming removed 0 bases at V and 6 bases at J, with 12 bases between. The CDR3 is made up of 15 amino acids. Germline-derived CDR1 and CDR2 are LNHNV and YYDKDF (reference sequence). DNA for the CDR3: TGTGCCACCAGCAGAGATCAGATACCCTCCAATGAGCAGTTCTTC. This codes for CATSRDQIPSNEQFF.

The rearrangement joins TRBV12-3 or TRBV12-4 to TRBJ2-2; tentatively, D is TRBD2 (6 bases). The CDR3 is 13 residues long. The ends were cut back, 6 bases at V and 8 bases at J, with 13 bases in the middle. The CDR3 coding sequence is TGTGCCAGCAGCCTGGACTACTCGGGGGAGCTGTTTTTT. Its translation is CASSLDYSGELFF.

This clonotype appeared a few times. The chain carries TRBV5-4 and TRBJ1-1; D is undetermined. Trimming shortened V by 0 bases and J by 1 base, and 7 bases separated the two germline ends. CDR3 length: 14 amino acids. Looked up from germline, CDR1 is SGHNT and CDR2 is YYREEE (reference sequence). The CDR3 DNA follows: TGTGCCAGCAGCTTGGGGGTGGCGAACACTGAAGCTTTCTTT. This translates into CASSLGVANTEAFF.

This clonotype was counted between two and nine times. The rearrangement uses TRBV5-1 and TRBJ1-6, with 9 bases identical to TRBD1. The CDR3 length is 17 residues. The germline V gene has CDR1 SGHRS and CDR2 YFSETQ. V lost 0 bases to trimming and J lost 7 bases; unmatched junction nucleotides: 8. The CDR3 reads CASSLARDRVRNSPLHF. The CDR3 DNA reads as TGCGCCAGCAGCTTGGCCCGGGACAGGGTGAGGAATTCACCCCTCCACTTT.

This clonotype was counted between two and nine times. The CDR3, as DNA: TGTGCCAGCAGCTTATACCCGCCGGGACAGGGGTATGCCTATGGCTACACCTTC. Its translation is CASSLYPPGQGYAYGYTF. This chain connects TRBV7-3 to TRBJ1-2, with 10 bases identical to TRBD1. This CDR3 is built from 18 residues. V shed 2 bases, J shed 4 bases, and the junction held 13 bases outside the gene matches. CDR1 and CDR2 (germline): SGHTA, FQGTGA.

This clonotype showed up many times. The gene calls are TRBV6-5 and TRBJ2-1; weak D call: TRBD1 (6 bases). V lost 0 bases to trimming and J lost 7 bases, with 13 bases between them. The germline gives CDR1 MNHEY, CDR2 SVGAGI. The CDR3 extends over 15 amino acids. In DNA, the CDR3 is TGTGCCAGCAGTTACTCGATAGCAGGGGCGAATGAGCAGTTCTTC. This gives the protein CASSYSIAGANEQFF.

The V and J genes are TRBV2 and TRBJ2-6; perhaps TRBD1 as D (7 bases). There are 21 residues in the CDR3. V was trimmed by 2 bases and J by 0 bases, leaving 23 bases between them. Germline V gene lookup returns CDR1 SNHLY and CDR2 FYNNEI. The CDR3 region has the DNA TGTGCCAGCAGTGAAAGGGGGCCGGGACTGCCAACAAACTCTGGGGCCAACGTCCTGACTTTC. It translates to CASSERGPGLPTNSGANVLTF. Combining the CDR3 with reference TRBV2 and TRBJ2-6 gives the whole variable domain EPEVTQTPSHQVTQMGQEVILRCVPISNHLYFYWYRQILGQKVEFLVSFYNNEISEKSEIFDDQFSVERPDGSNFTLKIRSTKLEDSAMYFCASSERGPGLPTNSGANVLTFGAGSRLTVL.

This clonotype was recorded at least ten times. The chain links TRBV6-1 to TRBJ2-7; the match to TRBD1 covers 7 bases. Germline CDR1 is MNHNS and CDR2 is SASEGT. The CDR3 is 13 residues long. The J segment lost 6 bases and the V segment lost 6 bases, leaving 8 bases of the junction unmatched. The CDR3 loop reads CASRQGWVGEQYF. In DNA form, the CDR3 reads TGTGCCAGCAGACAGGGGTGGGTAGGCGAGCAGTACTTC.

The rearrangement links TRBV6-5 to TRBJ1-6; weak D call: TRBD1 (6 bases). Germline loops: CDR1 MNHEY, CDR2 SVGAGI. The germline V and J ends were trimmed by 7 bases and 5 bases, with 12 bases remaining between them. The CDR3 extends over 14 amino acids. The CDR3 loop is CASNFDRNNSPLHF. CDR3 nucleotides: TGTGCCAGCAATTTCGACAGGAATAATTCACCCCTCCACTTT.

This clonotype was counted between two and nine times. The chain joins TRBV4-1 to TRBJ2-3; no firm D call. The CDR3 has 15 amino acids. V shed 0 bases and J shed 1 base, with 8 bases lying between them. CDR1 is MGHRA and CDR2 is YSYEKL in the germline V gene. The CDR3 DNA reads TGCGCCAGCAGCCAAGATGCCACGGGCACAGATACGCAGTATTTT. The encoded protein is CASSQDATGTDTQYF.

The sample holds one count of this clonotype. The rearrangement uses TRBV20-1 and TRBJ2-2; D may be TRBD2 (5 bases). The CDR3 is made up of 15 amino acids. Germline loops: CDR1 DFQATT, CDR2 SNEGSKA (reference sequence). Trimming pared 0 bases from V and 6 bases from J, leaving 14 bases between. CDR3 in amino acids: CSARDKASPAGELFF. The CDR3 DNA is TGCAGTGCTAGAGATAAGGCTAGCCCCGCCGGGGAGCTGTTTTTT.

This clonotype was recorded a few times. V gene TRBV12-3 or TRBV12-4 combines with J gene TRBJ1-5; D might be TRBD1 (5 bases). The ends were cut back, 2 bases at V and 2 bases at J, with 13 bases in the middle. The CDR3 runs to 16 residues. CDR3: CASSLSRGRGNQPQHF. Here the CDR3 DNA reads TGTGCCAGCAGTTTATCTAGGGGAAGAGGCAATCAGCCCCAGCATTTT.

V usage is TRBV11-2 and J usage is TRBJ1-2; D not certain. The CDR3 loop spans 13 amino acids. CDR1 is SGHAT, CDR2 FQNNGV, per germline. V dropped 2 bases and J dropped 6 bases, with 10 bases sitting between them. CDR3 in amino acids: CASSLYSSHGYTF. CDR3 nucleotide sequence: TGTGCCAGCAGCTTATACTCTAGCCATGGCTACACCTTC.

CDR3 DNA: TGCGCCAGCAGCCGCTTCCGGGACAGGGGGCCACCGCCCCAGCATTTT. It is translated as CASSRFRDRGPPPQHF. The rearrangement joins TRBV4-1 to TRBJ1-5; 12 nucleotides align to TRBD1. The CDR3 length is 16 residues. From germline, CDR1 is MGHRA and CDR2 YSYEKL. J lost 9 bases, V lost 4 bases, and 10 bases had no gene match.

This chain connects TRBV12-3 or TRBV12-4 to TRBJ1-1; D is unresolved. Trimming shortened V by 6 bases and J by 1 base, and 15 bases separated the two germline ends. The CDR3 length is 15 residues. Here the CDR3 reads CASSLWGRQNTEAFF. CDR3 DNA: TGTGCCAGCAGCCTATGGGGAAGGCAGAACACTGAAGCTTTCTTT.

V is TRBV28 and J is TRBJ2-1, with D tentatively TRBD1 or TRBD2 (6 bases each). Germline V lookup: CDR1 MDHEN, CDR2 SYDVKM. The CDR3 runs 13 residues. Trimming shortened V by 8 bases and J by 10 bases, and 18 bases separated the two germline ends. CDR3 nucleotide sequence: TGTGCCAGCGGGGGGCGGCGGTGGCAAGAGCAGTTCTTC. It yields the protein CASGGRRWQEQFF.

This clonotype was seen repeatedly, ten times or more. V and J are TRBV4-1 and TRBJ1-5; D might be TRBD1 (5 bases). V gave up 4 bases and J gave up 6 bases, with 19 bases separating them. CDR3 length equals 16 residues. Germline-derived CDR1 and CDR2 are MGHRA and YSYEKL. In nucleotides, the CDR3 is TGCGCCAGCAGCCCCACCTACGTGCGGGGCCCTCAGCCCCAGCATTTT. Encoded protein: CASSPTYVRGPQPQHF.

This clonotype was counted a few times. The chain joins TRBV9 to TRBJ1-2; perhaps TRBD1 as D (5 bases). This CDR3 comprises 15 residues. Germline CDR1 SGDLS, CDR2 YYNGEE. V was trimmed by 0 bases and J by 5 bases, leaving 14 bases between them. The CDR3 region is CASSVALGGAYGYTF. CDR3 bases: TGTGCCAGCAGCGTAGCTCTTGGAGGGGCGTATGGCTACACCTTC.

The J gene is TRBJ1-5, the V gene TRBV28, with unresolved D. Trimming cost V 6 bases and J 3 bases, with 18 bases left between them. The germline gives CDR1 MDHEN, CDR2 SYDVKM. This CDR3 has 16 residues. Here the CDR3 reads CASRAGDGIYNQPQHF. CDR3 in DNA: TGTGCCAGCAGGGCCGGAGACGGGATTTACAATCAGCCCCAGCATTTT.

The V and J genes are TRBV10-3 and TRBJ2-3; D unresolved. In germline, CDR1 is ENHRY, CDR2 SYGVKD. CDR3 length equals 15 residues. V was pared by 2 bases and J by 0 bases, with 9 bases between. DNA for the CDR3: TGTGCCATCAGTGAGAGCCTGAGGAGCACAGATACGCAGTATTTT. Encoded protein: CAISESLRSTDTQYF.

This chain links TRBV6-6 with TRBJ2-3; 13 positions match TRBD2. Losses at the gene ends were 6 bases for V and 0 bases for J; bases not matched to a gene: 12. Germline CDR1 is MNHNY and CDR2 is SVGAGI (reference sequence). The CDR3 has 19 residues. Here the CDR3 DNA reads TGTGCCAGCAGCCGTAGACAAGGGACTAGCGGGGTGAGCACAGATACGCAGTATTTT. It encodes CASSRRQGTSGVSTDTQYF.

The rearrangement joins TRBV28 to TRBJ2-7, with D perhaps matching TRBD1 or TRBD2 (5 bases each). Germline V gene data show CDR1 as MDHEN and CDR2 as SYDVKM. The CDR3 runs 13 residues. V was clipped by 5 bases and J by 6 bases, with 14 bases between them. CDR3 sequence (DNA): TGTGCCAGCAGTCCCGGCCCGGGACGCGAGCAGTACTTC. Protein sequence: CASSPGPGREQYF.

V gene TRBV7-2 combines with J gene TRBJ2-5; tentatively, D is TRBD2 (5 bases). Trimming removed 1 base from V and 5 bases from J, with 14 bases in between. The V gene's germline CDR1 is SGHTA and CDR2 FQGNSA. The CDR3 runs to 15 residues. The CDR3 DNA sequence: TGTGCCAGCAGCTTAGTTCACAGCCGAGGGGAGACCCAGTACTTC. Translated: CASSLVHSRGETQYF.

This rearrangement joins TRBV20-1 to TRBJ2-5; tentatively, D is TRBD2 (6 bases). The CDR3 runs 15 residues. Trimming removed 3 bases at V and 0 bases at J, with 14 bases between. CDR1 DFQATT and CDR2 SNEGSKA come from the germline V gene (reference sequence). This chain's CDR3 is CSASRMASDQETQYF. CDR3 bases: TGCAGTGCTAGTCGGATGGCTAGCGACCAAGAGACCCAGTACTTC.